The sequence of this TCR beta chain was determined in a study of shared clonotypes between healthy human individuals. The wider study: Donors had three CD4 naive, three CD4 memory, two CD8 naive and one CD8 memory plate apiece. Study-level points and caveats: When naive CD4 clonotypes were compared across several donors, about 4.9% were shared. Rarefaction showed that sequencing of sorted subsets was incomplete (despite large depth).

Here immunoSEQ multiplex PCR was the method, and the copy in TCRdb shows in-frame clones only, minus some. The table records about 2.2 million clones, just under 95% of them present only once. Points on this clone: Its matching antigen is unknown.

Positively selected for CCR7, the CD45RO-negative cells used as naive CD8 cells excluded terminally differentiated effector memory CD45RA+ cells. Trimming cost V 1 base and J 3 bases; bases outside gene matches: 5. Germline CDR1 and CDR2: SGHTA and FQGNSA. This CDR3 is built from 15 residues. The receptor was derived from a man between 18 and 35 years old in good health. Some clones in this sample may be carry-over from other donors' samples. V is TRBV7-2 and J is TRBJ2-7; 8 bases are shared with TRBD1. Sequencing input: naive CD8+ T cells from PBMCs. This CDR3 reads CASSLVIGTGYEQYF. The DNA of the CDR3 is TGTGCCAGCAGCTTAGTGATCGGGACAGGCTACGAGCAGTACTTC.